This T cell receptor beta chain was recorded in a study of T cell responses to AZD1222 COVID-19 vaccine. Profiling relied on immunoSEQ multiplex PCR, and the TCRdb table lists in-frame clones only, not all of them. The sample lists over 65,000 clones; around 85% were seen once. The study, taken as a whole, reports: None of the repertoires were sampled until the peak T cell response had passed. Epitopes outside B.1.351 and B.1.1.7 mutated regions reportedly drew nearly half of spike TCRs.

About this clone itself: What it recognizes is unknown.

CDR3 size: 10 residues. The V end was cut by 10 bases, the J end by 8 bases, with 9 bases between. CDR1 is ENHRY and CDR2 is SYGVKD in the germline V gene. The TCR comes from an adult in good health. Sequencing used peripheral blood, obtained on day 0 of AZD1222 vaccination. The chain couples TRBV10-3 to TRBJ2-1; D could derive from TRBD1 or TRBD2 (5 bases each). CDR3 nucleotides: TGTGCCACCAGGGACGATGAGCAGTTCTTC. This codes for CATRDDEQFF.